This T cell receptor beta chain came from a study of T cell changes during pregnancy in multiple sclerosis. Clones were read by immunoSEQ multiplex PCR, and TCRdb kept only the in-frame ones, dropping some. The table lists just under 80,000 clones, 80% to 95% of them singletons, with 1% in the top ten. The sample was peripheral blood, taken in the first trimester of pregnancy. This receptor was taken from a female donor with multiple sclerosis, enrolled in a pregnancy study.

CDR3 in amino acids: CASSTRHSNQPQHF. The CDR3 nucleotides read TGTGCCAGCAGTACCAGGCATAGCAATCAGCCCCAGCATTTT. This rearrangement joins TRBV28 to TRBJ1-5; no clear D gene. The CDR3 contains 14 residues. The germline gives CDR1 MDHEN, CDR2 SYDVKM. The ends were cut back, 5 bases at V and 0 bases at J, with 8 bases in the middle.